These 6 T cell receptor beta chains were all obtained from the same sample, sequenced in a study of Ad26.COV2.S vaccination and SARS-CoV-2 variants. The treatment was: around 19 received Ad26.COV2.S at low or high dose, single or two shots; a few received placebo; per-sample allocation not given. Following the first vaccine or placebo injection, samples were taken on day 63. The data were produced by immunoSEQ multiplex PCR, yet TCRdb's version contains in-frame clones alone and is incomplete. In the table there are about 480,000 clones, approximately 90% of which are singletons. Sequencing was performed on peripheral blood, taken in a trial of Ad26.COV2.S vaccine versus placebo. These receptor sequences come from a person between 18 and 65 years old who received the Ad26.COV2.S COVID-19 vaccine or a placebo.

The chain couples TRBV7-2 to TRBJ2-1; the match to TRBD2 covers 7 bases. This CDR3 contains 17 residues. Germline assignment: CDR1 SGHTA and CDR2 FQGNSA. With V trimmed by 6 bases and J by 0 bases, 11 bases remained unmatched. The CDR3: CASRGRGGTSSYNEQFF. The CDR3, as DNA: TGTGCCAGCAGGGGGAGGGGCGGTACTAGCTCCTACAATGAGCAGTTCTTC.

The gene calls are TRBV5-4 and TRBJ2-5; D gene uncertain. Germline V CDR1 and CDR2: SGHNT, YYREEE (reference sequence). Trimming stripped 0 bases from V and 5 bases from J, with 5 bases between. This CDR3 is built from 12 residues. CDR3 in amino acids: CASSLEAETQYF. In DNA form, the CDR3 reads TGTGCCAGCAGCTTGGAGGCGGAGACCCAGTACTTC.

The rearrangement joins TRBV15 to TRBJ2-5; 11 bases agree with TRBD2. Germline assignment: CDR1 LNHNV and CDR2 YYDKDF (reference sequence). The CDR3 extends over 15 amino acids. V dropped 3 bases and J dropped 4; count of bases not matched to a gene: 4. The CDR3 nucleotides are TGTGCCACCAGCAGGACTAGCGGGGTGGGAGAGACCCAGTACTTC. It yields the protein CATSRTSGVGETQYF.

V gene TRBV19 combines with J gene TRBJ1-5; no definite D call. The length of the CDR3 is 15 residues. Germline-derived CDR1 and CDR2 are LNHDA and SQIVND (reference sequence). V was pared by 0 bases and J by 6 bases, with 12 bases between. The CDR3 nucleotides read TGTGCCAGTAGTATAGATCTGGACGGCGGTCAGCCCCAGCATTTT. Protein sequence: CASSIDLDGGQPQHF.

The gene calls are TRBV19 and TRBJ1-6, with D tentatively TRBD1 (5 bases). V lost 9 bases and J lost 7, with 25 bases in between. This CDR3 has 17 residues. Germline V gene data show CDR1 as LNHDA and CDR2 as SQIVND (reference sequence). The CDR3 DNA reads TGTGCCAGCACACAAACCCCCTCAGGGCTCAGAAATTCACCCCTCCACTTT. It is translated as CASTQTPSGLRNSPLHF.

The V call is TRBV30, the J call TRBJ1-2; D is undetermined. This CDR3 has 14 amino acids. V dropped 0 bases and J dropped 2 bases, with 10 bases sitting between them. CDR1 GTSNPN and CDR2 SVGIG come from the germline V gene (reference sequence). The CDR3 spells CAWSVKGGNYGYTF. Written as DNA, the CDR3 is TGTGCCTGGAGTGTAAAGGGCGGGAACTATGGCTACACCTTC.